This T cell receptor beta chain was identified during a study of blood T cell repertoires in COVID-19. Study overall: Donors in the United States, Italy and Spain gave samples during acute or convalescent COVID-19.

As handled by the study authors: It was from reference gene primer amplification that nucleated cell counts were estimated. Method: immunoSEQ multiplex PCR; TCRdb's copy keeps in-frame clones and lacks some. For V, J and clone size, that table is used; D and trimming come from the DNA. The sample records 25,000 to 30,000 clones, around 72% being singletons. The germline V gene has CDR1 SGHNT and CDR2 YYREEE (reference sequence). The CDR3 has 14 amino acids. Trimming left V 0 bases short and J 8 bases short, with 9 bases between. The TCR originated in a boy aged 2-15 years with active or convalescent COVID-19. The sequenced material came from peripheral blood. V usage is TRBV5-4 and J usage is TRBJ1-6; D is unresolved. The DNA of the CDR3 is TGTGCCAGCAGCTTGGCTGGCGGGGATTCACCCCTCCACTTT. It is translated as CASSLAGGDSPLHF.